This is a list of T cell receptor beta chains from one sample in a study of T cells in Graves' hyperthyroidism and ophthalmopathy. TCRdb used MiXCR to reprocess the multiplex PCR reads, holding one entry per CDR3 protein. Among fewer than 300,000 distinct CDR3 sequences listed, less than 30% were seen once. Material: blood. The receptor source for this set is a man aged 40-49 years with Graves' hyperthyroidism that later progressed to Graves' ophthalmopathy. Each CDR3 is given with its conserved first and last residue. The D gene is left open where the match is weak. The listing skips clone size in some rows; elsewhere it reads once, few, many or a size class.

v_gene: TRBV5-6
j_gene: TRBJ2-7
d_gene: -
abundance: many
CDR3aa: CASSLASFRVTEQYF
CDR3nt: TGTGCCAGCAGCTTGGCTTCTTTCAGGGTGACGGAGCAGTACTTC

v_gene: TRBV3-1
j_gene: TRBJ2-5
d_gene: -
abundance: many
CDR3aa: CASSPYEGETQYF
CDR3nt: TGTGCCAGCAGCCCTTATGAGGGAGAGACCCAGTACTTC

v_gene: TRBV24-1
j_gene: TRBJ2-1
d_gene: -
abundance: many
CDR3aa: CATSDAGHPSSYNEQFF
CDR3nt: TGTGCCACCAGTGATGCCGGACATCCGAGCTCCTACAATGAGCAGTTCTTC

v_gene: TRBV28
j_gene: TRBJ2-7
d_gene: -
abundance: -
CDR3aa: CASSHTAARDEQYF
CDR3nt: TGTGCCAGCAGTCACACAGCGGCTAGAGACGAGCAGTACTTC

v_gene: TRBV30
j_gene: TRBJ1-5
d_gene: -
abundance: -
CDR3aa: CAWTDGSNQPQHF
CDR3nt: TGTGCCTGGACCGACGGAAGCAATCAGCCCCAGCATTTT

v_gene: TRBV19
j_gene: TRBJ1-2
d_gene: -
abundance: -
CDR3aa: CASRATGILYYGYTF
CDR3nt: TGTGCCAGTAGGGCAACGGGGATCCTCTACTATGGCTACACCTTC

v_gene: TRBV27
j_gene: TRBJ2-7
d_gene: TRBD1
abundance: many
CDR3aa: CASSLQDRGEQYF
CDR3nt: TGTGCCAGCAGTCTACAGGACAGGGGTGAGCAGTACTTC

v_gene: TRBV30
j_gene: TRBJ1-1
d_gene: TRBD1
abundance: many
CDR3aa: CAWNRGGTEAFF
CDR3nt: TGTGCCTGGAACAGGGGAGGTACTGAAGCTTTCTTT

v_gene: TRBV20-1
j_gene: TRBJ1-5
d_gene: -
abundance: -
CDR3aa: CSGSGGSNQPQHF
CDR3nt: TGCAGTGGCAGTGGGGGAAGCAATCAGCCCCAGCATTTT

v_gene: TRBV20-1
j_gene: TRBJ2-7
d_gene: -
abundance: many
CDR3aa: CSARDRLRISSYEQYF
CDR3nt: TGCAGTGCTAGAGATCGACTTCGAATTAGCTCCTACGAGCAGTACTTC

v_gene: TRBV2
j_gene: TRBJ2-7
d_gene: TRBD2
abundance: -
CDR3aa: CASSERHSGLAGTVTYEQYF
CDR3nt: TGTGCCAGCAGTGAAAGACATTCGGGACTAGCGGGAACGGTTACCTACGAGCAGTACTTC

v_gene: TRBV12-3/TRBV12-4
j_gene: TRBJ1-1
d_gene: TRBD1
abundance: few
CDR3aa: CASRNGQGAITEAFF
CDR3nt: TGTGCCAGCAGAAACGGACAGGGGGCTATCACTGAAGCTTTCTTT

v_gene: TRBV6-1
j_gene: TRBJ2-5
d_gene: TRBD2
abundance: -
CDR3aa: CASYHSGTSGKTQYF
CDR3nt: TGTGCCAGCTACCATTCCGGGACTAGCGGAAAGACCCAGTACTTC

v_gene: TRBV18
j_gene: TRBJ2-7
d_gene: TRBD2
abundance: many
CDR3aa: CASSRGGAGGNYEQYF
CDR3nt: TGTGCCAGCTCACGGGGCGGAGCGGGAGGAAACTACGAGCAGTACTTC

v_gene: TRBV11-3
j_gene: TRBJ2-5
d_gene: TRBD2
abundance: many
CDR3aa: CASSFLLAGQETQYF
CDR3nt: TGTGCCAGCAGCTTCCTACTAGCGGGGCAAGAGACCCAGTACTTC

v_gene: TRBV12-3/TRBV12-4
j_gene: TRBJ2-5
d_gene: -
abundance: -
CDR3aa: CASRAGAVETQYF
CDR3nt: TGTGCCAGCAGGGCAGGGGCAGTGGAGACCCAGTACTTC

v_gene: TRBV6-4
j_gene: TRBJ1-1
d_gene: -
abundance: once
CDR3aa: CASSDSTREGTNTEAFF
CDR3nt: TGTGCCAGCAGTGACTCAACAAGGGAGGGGACGAACACTGAAGCTTTCTTT

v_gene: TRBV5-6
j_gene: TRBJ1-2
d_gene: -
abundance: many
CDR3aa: CASKPQRPYGYTF
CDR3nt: TGTGCCAGCAAGCCCCAGCGACCCTATGGCTACACCTTC

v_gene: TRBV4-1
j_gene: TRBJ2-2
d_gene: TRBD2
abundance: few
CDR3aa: CASSRTSGRARTGELFF
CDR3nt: TGCGCCAGCAGCCGGACTAGCGGGAGGGCTCGAACCGGGGAGCTGTTTTTT

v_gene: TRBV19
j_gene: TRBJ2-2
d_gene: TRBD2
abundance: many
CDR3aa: CASSSGSGRAWSTGELFF
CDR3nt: TGTGCCAGTAGTTCAGGAAGCGGGAGGGCCTGGAGCACCGGGGAGCTGTTTTTT

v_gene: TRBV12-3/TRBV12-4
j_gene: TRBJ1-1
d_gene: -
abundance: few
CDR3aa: CASSNPGTEAFF
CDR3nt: TGTGCCAGCAGCAACCCCGGGACTGAAGCTTTCTTT

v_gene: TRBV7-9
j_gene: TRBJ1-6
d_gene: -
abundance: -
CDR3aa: CASSLARIGDSPLHF
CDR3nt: TGTGCCAGCAGCTTAGCGAGGATCGGTGATTCACCCCTCCACTTT

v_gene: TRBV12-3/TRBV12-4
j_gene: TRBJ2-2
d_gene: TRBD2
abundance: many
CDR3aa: CASSFSRTGTRSIGELFF
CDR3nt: TGTGCCAGCAGTTTCAGCAGGACCGGGACTAGAAGTATCGGGGAGCTGTTTTTT

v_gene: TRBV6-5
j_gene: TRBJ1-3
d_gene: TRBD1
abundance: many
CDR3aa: CASRQQGAGNTIYF
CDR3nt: TGTGCCAGCAGACAACAGGGGGCTGGAAACACCATATATTTT

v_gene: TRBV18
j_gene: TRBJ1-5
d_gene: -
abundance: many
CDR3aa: CASSLAGAINQPQHF
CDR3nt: TGTGCCAGCTCTCTCGCAGGGGCCATCAATCAGCCCCAGCATTTT

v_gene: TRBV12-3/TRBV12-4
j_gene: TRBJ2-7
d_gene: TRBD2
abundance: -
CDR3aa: CASSGAKGLAGSSYEQYF
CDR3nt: TGTGCCAGCAGTGGGGCTAAGGGACTAGCGGGAAGCTCCTACGAGCAGTACTTC

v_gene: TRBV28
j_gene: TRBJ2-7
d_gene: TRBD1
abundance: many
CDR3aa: CASSFRSRGYEQYF
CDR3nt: TGTGCCAGCAGTTTCAGGTCCAGGGGGTACGAGCAGTACTTC

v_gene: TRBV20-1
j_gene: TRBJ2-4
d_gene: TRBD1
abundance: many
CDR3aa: CSAGTGTGSQNIQYF
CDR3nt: TGCAGTGCTGGGACCGGGACAGGGTCCCAAAACATTCAGTACTTC

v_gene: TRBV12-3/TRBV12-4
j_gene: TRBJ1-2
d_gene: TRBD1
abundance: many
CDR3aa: CASSLAGQDNYGYTF
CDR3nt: TGTGCCAGCAGTTTAGCGGGACAGGACAACTATGGCTACACCTTC

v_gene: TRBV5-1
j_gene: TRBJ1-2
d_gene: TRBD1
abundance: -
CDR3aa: CASSDPTGGGNYGYTF
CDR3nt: TGCGCCAGCAGCGACCCTACAGGGGGCGGTAACTATGGCTACACCTTC

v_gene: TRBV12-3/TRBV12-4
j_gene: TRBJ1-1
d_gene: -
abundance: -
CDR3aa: CASSLADNTEAFF
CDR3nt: TGTGCCAGCAGTTTGGCCGACAACACTGAAGCTTTCTTT

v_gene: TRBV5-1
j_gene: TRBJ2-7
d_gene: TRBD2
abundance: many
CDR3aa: CASSSAGLAGGLALEQYF
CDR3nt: TGCGCCAGCAGCTCTGCCGGGTTAGCGGGAGGGCTGGCGCTCGAGCAGTACTTC